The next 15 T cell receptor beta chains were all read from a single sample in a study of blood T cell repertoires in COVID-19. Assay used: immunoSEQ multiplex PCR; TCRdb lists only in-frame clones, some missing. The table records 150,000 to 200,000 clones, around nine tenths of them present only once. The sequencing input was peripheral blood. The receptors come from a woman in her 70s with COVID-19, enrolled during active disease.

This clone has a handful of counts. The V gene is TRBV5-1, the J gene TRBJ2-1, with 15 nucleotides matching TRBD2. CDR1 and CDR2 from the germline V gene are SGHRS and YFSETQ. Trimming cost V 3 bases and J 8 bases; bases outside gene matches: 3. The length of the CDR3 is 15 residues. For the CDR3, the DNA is TGCGCCAGCAGCTGGACTAGCGGGGGGGTCGATGAGCAGTTCTTC. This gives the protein CASSWTSGGVDEQFF.

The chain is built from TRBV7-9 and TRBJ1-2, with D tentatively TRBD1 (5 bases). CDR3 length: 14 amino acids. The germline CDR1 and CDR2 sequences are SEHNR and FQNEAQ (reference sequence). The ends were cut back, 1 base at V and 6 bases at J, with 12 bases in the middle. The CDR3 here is CASSLGAGIDGYTF. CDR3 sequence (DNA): TGTGCCAGCAGCTTAGGGGCAGGGATCGATGGCTACACCTTC.

CDR3 in DNA: TGTGCCAGCAGTTTAATAGCAGACACCATATATTTT. Protein sequence: CASSLIADTIYF. The chain couples TRBV12-3 or TRBV12-4 to TRBJ1-3, with no clear D. This CDR3 is 12 amino acids long. V lost 2 bases, J lost 8 bases, and 7 bases lay in between.

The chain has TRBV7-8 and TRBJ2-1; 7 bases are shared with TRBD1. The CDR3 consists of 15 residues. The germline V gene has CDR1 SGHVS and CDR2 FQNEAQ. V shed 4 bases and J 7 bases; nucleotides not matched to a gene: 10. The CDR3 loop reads CASSSRQGPWNEQFF. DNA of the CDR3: TGTGCCAGCAGCTCCCGACAGGGCCCGTGGAATGAGCAGTTCTTC.

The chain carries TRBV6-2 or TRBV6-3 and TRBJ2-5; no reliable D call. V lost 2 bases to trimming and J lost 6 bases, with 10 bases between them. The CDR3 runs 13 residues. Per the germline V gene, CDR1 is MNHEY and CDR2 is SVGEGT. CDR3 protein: CASSYLIFQTQYF. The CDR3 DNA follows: TGTGCCAGCAGTTACCTTATTTTCCAGACCCAGTACTTC.

The CDR3 sequence: CASSEDSSHPYGYTF. In DNA, the CDR3 is TGTGCCAGCAGTGAGGACAGCTCCCACCCCTATGGCTACACCTTC. The chain has TRBV2 and TRBJ1-2; a possible D gene is TRBD1 (6 bases). This CDR3 has 15 amino acids. V lost 3 bases and J lost 4, with 15 bases in between. CDR1 and CDR2 (germline): SNHLY, FYNNEI. Based on the CDR3 plus reference TRBV2 and TRBJ1-2, the full variable domain is EPEVTQTPSHQVTQMGQEVILRCVPISNHLYFYWYRQILGQKVEFLVSFYNNEISEKSEIFDDQFSVERPDGSNFTLKIRSTKLEDSAMYFCASSEDSSHPYGYTFGSGTRLTVV.

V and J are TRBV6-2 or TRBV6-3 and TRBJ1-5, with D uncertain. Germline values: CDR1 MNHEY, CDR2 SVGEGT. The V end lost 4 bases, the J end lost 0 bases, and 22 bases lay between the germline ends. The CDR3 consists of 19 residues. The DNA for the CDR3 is TGTGCCAGCAGTTCCGCCCTATTCATTGGGCTATATAGCAATCAGCCCCAGCATTTT. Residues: CASSSALFIGLYSNQPQHF.

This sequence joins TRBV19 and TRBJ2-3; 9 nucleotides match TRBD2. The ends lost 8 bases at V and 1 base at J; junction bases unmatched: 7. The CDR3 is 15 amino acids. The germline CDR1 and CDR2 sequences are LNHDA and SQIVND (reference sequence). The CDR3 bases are TGTGCCAGTCGGAGACAGCGGGGGGGCACAGATACGCAGTATTTT. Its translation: CASRRQRGGTDTQYF.

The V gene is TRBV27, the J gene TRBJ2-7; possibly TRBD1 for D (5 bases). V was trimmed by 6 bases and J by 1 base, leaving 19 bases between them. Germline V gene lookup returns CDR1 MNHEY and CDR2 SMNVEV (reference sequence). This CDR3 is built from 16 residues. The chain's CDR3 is CASRPGLGQVSYEQYF. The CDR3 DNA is TGTGCCAGCAGACCAGGATTGGGGCAGGTATCCTACGAGCAGTACTTC.

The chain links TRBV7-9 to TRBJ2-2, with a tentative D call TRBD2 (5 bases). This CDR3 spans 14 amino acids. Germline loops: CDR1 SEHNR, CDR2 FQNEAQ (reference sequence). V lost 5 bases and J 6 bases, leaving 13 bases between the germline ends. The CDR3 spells CASSPEGISGELFF. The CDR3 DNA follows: TGTGCCAGCAGCCCCGAGGGTATCTCCGGGGAGCTGTTTTTT.

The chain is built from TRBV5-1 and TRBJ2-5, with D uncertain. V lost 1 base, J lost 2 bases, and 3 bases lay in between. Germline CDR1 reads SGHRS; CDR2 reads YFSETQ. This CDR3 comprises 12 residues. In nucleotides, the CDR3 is TGCGCCAGCAGCTTGCAACAAGAGACCCAGTACTTC. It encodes CASSLQQETQYF.

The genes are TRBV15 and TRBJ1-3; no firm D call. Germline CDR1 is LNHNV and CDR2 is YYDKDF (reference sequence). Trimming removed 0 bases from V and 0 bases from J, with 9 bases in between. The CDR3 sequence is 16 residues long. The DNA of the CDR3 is TGTGCCACCAGCAGAGACACCTTAGTCTCTGGAAACACCATATATTTT. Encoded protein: CATSRDTLVSGNTIYF.

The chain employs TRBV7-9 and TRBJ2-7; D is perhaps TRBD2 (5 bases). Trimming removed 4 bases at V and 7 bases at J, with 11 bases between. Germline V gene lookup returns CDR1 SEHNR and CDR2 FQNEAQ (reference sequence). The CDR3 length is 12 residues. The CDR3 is CASSSDSWEQYF. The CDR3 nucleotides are TGTGCCAGCAGCTCGGACTCTTGGGAGCAGTACTTC.

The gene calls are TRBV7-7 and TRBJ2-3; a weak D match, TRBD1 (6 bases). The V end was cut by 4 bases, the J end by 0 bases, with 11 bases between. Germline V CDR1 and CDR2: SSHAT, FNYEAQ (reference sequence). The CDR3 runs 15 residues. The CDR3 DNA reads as TGTGCCAGCAGCTCCGGGACATTGAGCACAGATACGCAGTATTTT. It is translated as CASSSGTLSTDTQYF.

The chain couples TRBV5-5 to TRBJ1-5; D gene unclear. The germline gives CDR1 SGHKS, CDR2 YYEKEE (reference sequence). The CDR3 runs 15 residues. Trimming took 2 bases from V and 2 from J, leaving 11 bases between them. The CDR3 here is CASSFWVQGNQPQHF. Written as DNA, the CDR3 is TGTGCCAGCAGCTTTTGGGTTCAGGGCAATCAGCCCCAGCATTTT.